Presented here are 17 T cell receptor beta chains from one specimen sequenced in a study of CD8 T cells in Susac syndrome (dated by TCRdb to about 2019). The library was obtained by the immunoSEQ multiplex PCR assay. RNA was extracted using the RNeasy kit, and roughly 0.5 to 1 ug of the RNA was reverse transcribed with random hexamers. TCRdb reprocessed the public reads (quality trimming at Q25 with fastp, clone calling with MiXCR) and kept in-frame beta chains. Identical CDR3 proteins give one entry, which carries the most common genes and DNA. The sample table records 150,000 to 190,000 distinct CDR3 sequences; about 94% of these occur just once. The ten biggest clones cover around 0.21% of the sample. Source material: CD8+ T cells from PBMCs. The source of these receptors is a human donor with multiple sclerosis.

The chain recombines TRBV13 with TRBJ1-6; D is perhaps TRBD1 (5 bases). The CDR3 extends over 15 amino acids. Germline CDR1 reads PRHDT; CDR2 reads FYEKMQ (reference sequence). V was pared by 3 bases and J by 3 bases, with 9 bases between. As DNA, the CDR3 is TGTGCCAGCAGCTTCGGGACGGGCTATAATTCACCCCTCCACTTT. It translates to CASSFGTGYNSPLHF.

The rearrangement uses TRBV19 and TRBJ1-2; 10 nucleotides agree with TRBD1. Germline V gene lookup returns CDR1 LNHDA and CDR2 SQIVND (reference sequence). Trimming took 10 bases from V and 6 from J; bases not matched to a gene: 8. There are 13 residues in the CDR3. Here the CDR3 DNA reads TGTGCCACTTGGGACAGGGGAGGCAATGGCTACACCTTC. This sequence encodes CATWDRGGNGYTF.

The V call is TRBV27, the J call TRBJ1-1, with 8 bases aligning to TRBD1. Unmatched junction bases numbered 8, after V lost 6 bases and J lost 2 bases. This CDR3 has 15 residues. Looked up from germline, CDR1 is MNHEY and CDR2 is SMNVEV (reference sequence). CDR3: CASRGQEYSNTEAFF. Written as DNA, the CDR3 is TGTGCCAGCAGGGGACAGGAATATTCCAACACTGAAGCTTTCTTT.

This chain joins TRBV28 and TRBJ2-1; tentatively, D is TRBD2 (6 bases). CDR3 length: 12 residues. V gave up 9 bases and J gave up 7 bases, with 13 bases separating them. CDR1 MDHEN and CDR2 SYDVKM come from the germline V gene. As DNA, the CDR3 is TGTGCCAGGGAGGGATCCGGTAATGAGCAGTTCTTC. It is translated as CAREGSGNEQFF.

The chain has TRBV25-1 and TRBJ1-2; possibly TRBD1 for D (5 bases). This CDR3 comprises 11 residues. V dropped 4 bases and J dropped 8 bases, with 8 bases sitting between them. Looked up from germline, CDR1 is MGHDK and CDR2 is SYGVNS. For the CDR3, the DNA is TGTGCCAGCAGTGGGGGCTGGGGCTACACCTTC. This sequence encodes CASSGGWGYTF.

The gene calls are TRBV18 and TRBJ2-7; 8 bases are a match to TRBD1. CDR1 is KGHSH, CDR2 LQKENI, per germline. With 2 bases clipped from V and 2 bases from J, the junction kept 5 bases outside the gene matches. This CDR3 has 15 amino acids. The CDR3 loop is CASSPGSDRAYEQYF. In nucleotides, the CDR3 is TGTGCCAGCTCACCAGGTTCGGACAGGGCCTACGAGCAGTACTTC.

The CDR3 region is CASSAPGSREKLFF. The DNA for the CDR3 is TGTGCCAGCAGTGCGCCGGGGAGTCGAGAAAAACTGTTTTTT. The chain joins TRBV7-9 to TRBJ1-4; D not certain. Trimming removed 6 bases at V and 8 bases at J, with 16 bases between. The germline V gene has CDR1 SEHNR and CDR2 FQNEAQ (reference sequence). The CDR3 is 14 residues long.

J is TRBJ2-1 and V is TRBV6-2 or TRBV6-3; TRBD2 matches 9 bases. In germline, CDR1 is MNHEY, CDR2 SVGEGT. The length of the CDR3 is 16 residues. V dropped 6 bases and J dropped 8; count of bases not matched to a gene: 14. CDR3 amino acids: CASRRGGLSTGDEQFF. Written as DNA, the CDR3 is TGTGCCAGCAGGCGGGGGGGCCTTTCAACCGGGGATGAGCAGTTCTTC.

The rearrangement joins TRBV28 to TRBJ1-1; D unclear. This CDR3 is built from 12 residues. The ends were cut back, 7 bases at V and 1 base at J, with 7 bases in the middle. Germline values: CDR1 MDHEN, CDR2 SYDVKM. The CDR3 sequence is CASKWGNTEAFF. CDR3 sequence (DNA): TGTGCCAGCAAGTGGGGGAACACTGAAGCTTTCTTT.

V is TRBV6-1 and J is TRBJ1-2; TRBD1 might be the D (5 bases). The V gene's germline CDR1 is MNHNS and CDR2 SASEGT. Trimming cost V 4 bases and J 7 bases, with 19 bases left between them. The CDR3 runs to 15 residues. CDR3 amino acids: CASSGRGSGYSGYTF. The CDR3 coding sequence is TGTGCCAGCAGTGGGAGGGGATCTGGGTACTCTGGCTACACCTTC.

The chain couples TRBV7-6 to TRBJ2-1, with 10 nucleotides matching TRBD1. CDR3 length: 18 residues. With V trimmed by 5 bases and J by 8 bases, 18 bases remained unmatched. The germline V gene encodes CDR1 SGHVS and CDR2 FNYEAQ. The CDR3 reads CASSVLIPGTGDRDEQFF. CDR3 nucleotide sequence: TGTGCCAGCAGCGTACTAATTCCTGGGACAGGGGATAGAGATGAGCAGTTCTTC.

The rearrangement joins TRBV20-1 to TRBJ1-1; D remains ambiguous. V dropped 4 bases and J dropped 0 bases, with 12 bases sitting between them. The CDR3 runs 14 residues. Germline V lookup: CDR1 DFQATT, CDR2 SNEGSKA (reference sequence). CDR3 nucleotide sequence: TGCAGTGCTAATGCAGGTGCCTTGAACACTGAAGCTTTCTTT. This codes for CSANAGALNTEAFF.

The J gene is TRBJ2-1, the V gene TRBV7-8; D gene unclear. V was clipped by 5 bases and J by 4 bases, with 9 bases between them. CDR1 is SGHVS and CDR2 is FQNEAQ in the germline V gene. The CDR3 loop spans 13 amino acids. The CDR3 reads CASSMGHYNEQFF. CDR3 nucleotide sequence: TGTGCCAGCAGCATGGGCCATTACAATGAGCAGTTCTTC.

The chain employs TRBV12-3 or TRBV12-4 and TRBJ2-7; possibly TRBD1 or TRBD2 for D (6 bases each). V was clipped by 3 bases and J by 3 bases, with 12 bases between them. The CDR3 totals 14 residues. CDR3: CASSFWGADYEQYF. Here the CDR3 DNA reads TGTGCCAGCAGTTTCTGGGGGGCGGACTACGAGCAGTACTTC.

A single count supports this clonotype. CDR3 in DNA: TGTGCCAGCAGACAGGGGGTTGGGCAGCCCCAGCATTTT. This encodes CASRQGVGQPQHF. The V and J genes are TRBV27 and TRBJ1-5; 8 nucleotides match TRBD1. V dropped 6 bases and J dropped 7; count of bases not matched to a gene: 5. Germline V gene lookup returns CDR1 MNHEY and CDR2 SMNVEV (reference sequence). The CDR3 is made up of 13 amino acids.

CDR3 nucleotide sequence: TGTGCCAGCAGTGAAGATGACGCCGACGAAAAACTGTTTTTT. Translating it yields CASSEDDADEKLFF. The chain joins TRBV25-1 to TRBJ1-4; D uncertain. The length of the CDR3 is 14 residues. V dropped 2 bases and J dropped 8 bases, with 12 bases sitting between them. Germline CDR1 MGHDK, CDR2 SYGVNS.

The V and J genes are TRBV3-1 and TRBJ2-7; the D gene is possibly TRBD2 (5 bases). V was shortened by 4 bases and J by 12 bases, with 16 bases between the two germline ends. CDR1 is LGHDT, CDR2 YNNKEL, per germline (reference sequence). CDR3 length: 12 residues. The CDR3 bases are TGTGCCAGCAGCCCGGACTCCCGTTTGCTGTACTTC. As protein: CASSPDSRLLYF.